The entry below gives a single T cell receptor beta chain sequence along with its context. Per the germline V gene, CDR1 is ENHRY and CDR2 is SYGVKD. The V segment lost 4 bases and the J segment 5 bases; nucleotides outside the gene matches: 5. The CDR3 loop spans 14 amino acids. The data are from a study of blood T cell repertoires in COVID-19. Measured with immunoSEQ multiplex PCR; TCRdb has only the in-frame clones, and not every one. Here the sample spans around 300,000 clones, 88% being singletons. The TCR was taken from a woman aged 25 to 39 with COVID-19, enrolled during active disease. The chain has TRBV10-3 and TRBJ1-2; 9 bases agree with TRBD1. Material for sequencing was peripheral blood. CDR3 nucleotides: TGTGCCATCAGTGGCCTCGGGACAGGGTATGGCTACACCTTC. Residues: CAISGLGTGYGYTF.